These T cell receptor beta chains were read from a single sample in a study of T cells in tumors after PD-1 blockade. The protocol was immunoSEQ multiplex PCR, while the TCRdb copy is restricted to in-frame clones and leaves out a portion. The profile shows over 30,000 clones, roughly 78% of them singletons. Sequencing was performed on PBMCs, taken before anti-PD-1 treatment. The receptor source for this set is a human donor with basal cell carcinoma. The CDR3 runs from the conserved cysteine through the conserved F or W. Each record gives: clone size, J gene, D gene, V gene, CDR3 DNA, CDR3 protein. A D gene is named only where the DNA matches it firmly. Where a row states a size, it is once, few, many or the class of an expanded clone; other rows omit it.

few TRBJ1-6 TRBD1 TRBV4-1 TGCGCCAGCAGCCAAGAAGGGGGCAGGGCTAATTCACCCCTCCACTTT CASSQEGGRANSPLHF
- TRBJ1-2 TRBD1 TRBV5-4 TGTGCCAGCAGCTCGGGGGGATACAGGGGGCCCGGCCTAACTAGAGGCTACACCTTC CASSSGGYRGPGLTRGYTF
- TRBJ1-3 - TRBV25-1 TGTGCCAGCAGTGAAGGCAAACACTCTGGAAACACCATATATTTT CASSEGKHSGNTIYF
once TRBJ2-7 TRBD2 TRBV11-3 TGTGCCAGCAGCTTATCCTCTAGCGGGAGTGGAGCGTACGAGCAGTACTTC CASSLSSSGSGAYEQYF
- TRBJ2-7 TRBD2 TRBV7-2 TGTGCCAGCAGCTTAGCGGGAGGGGAGCAGTACTTC CASSLAGGEQYF
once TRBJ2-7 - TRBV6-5 TGTGCCAGCAGTTACAAGGGCGGCCCCTACGAGCAGTACTTC CASSYKGGPYEQYF
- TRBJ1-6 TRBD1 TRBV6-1 TGTGCCAGCAGTGAAGCGCTTATGGGACAGGGGAGACCCCTCCACTTT CASSEALMGQGRPLHF
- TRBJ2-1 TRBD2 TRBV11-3 TGTGCCAGCAGCCCACTAGCGAGGGTATACAATGAGCAGTTCTTC CASSPLARVYNEQFF
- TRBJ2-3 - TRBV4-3 TGCGCCAGCAGCCAAGAACAGCCTGGCACAGATACGCAGTATTTT CASSQEQPGTDTQYF
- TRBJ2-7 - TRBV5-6 TGTGCCAGCAGCAAGGGACATAACTACGAGCAGTACTTC CASSKGHNYEQYF
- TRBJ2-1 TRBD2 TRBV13 TGTGCCAGCAGCCCAAGATCTAGCGGGGGTTGGGGTGAGCAGTTCTTC CASSPRSSGGWGEQFF
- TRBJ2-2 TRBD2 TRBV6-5 TGTGCCAGCAGTTTGCGGGGGGGCCTTACGACCGGGGAGCTGTTTTTT CASSLRGGLTTGELFF
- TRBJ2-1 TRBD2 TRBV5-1 TGCGCCAGCGGGGGGGTCAATGAGCAGTTCTTC CASGGVNEQFF
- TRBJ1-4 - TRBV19 TGTGCCAGTAGTACTACCGGTTGGGGAAAACTGTTTTTT CASSTTGWGKLFF
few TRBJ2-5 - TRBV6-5 TGTGCCAGCAGGGCCTTGAAAGAGACCCAGTACTTC CASRALKETQYF
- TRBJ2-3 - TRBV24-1 TGTGCCACCAGTGATTTTACAGCCAGCACAGATACGCAGTATTTT CATSDFTASTDTQYF
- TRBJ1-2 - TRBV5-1 TGCGCCAGCAGCGGCGACCTTTCATATGGCTACACCTTC CASSGDLSYGYTF
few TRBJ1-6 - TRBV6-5 TGTGCCAGCTACTCCTATAATTCACCCCTCCACTTT CASYSYNSPLHF
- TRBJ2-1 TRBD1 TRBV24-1 TGTGCCACCACTTCCGGGACAGGGGTTGTGGATGAGCAGTTCTTC CATTSGTGVVDEQFF
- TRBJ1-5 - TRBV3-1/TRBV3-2 TGTGCCAGCAGCCCAGGATTCGGGCTTCAGCCCCAGCATTTT CASSPGFGLQPQHF
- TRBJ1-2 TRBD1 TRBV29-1 TGCAGCGTGACCCCGGGACAGGGGGCTCGAGGCTACACCTTC CSVTPGQGARGYTF
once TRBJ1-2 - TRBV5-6 TGTGCCAGCACGGGCGGACAAAACTATGGCTACACCTTC CASTGGQNYGYTF
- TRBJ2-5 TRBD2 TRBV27 TGTGCCAGCAGCTTGCGGGGGGTGAAGACCCAGTACTTC CASSLRGVKTQYF
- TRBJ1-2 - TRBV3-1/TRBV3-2 TGTGCCAGCAGCGGGGGAACGGGCGACTATGGCTACACCTTC CASSGGTGDYGYTF
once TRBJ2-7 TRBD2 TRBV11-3 TGTGCCAGCAGCCCGCTAGCGGGCCCCTACGAGCAGTACTTC CASSPLAGPYEQYF
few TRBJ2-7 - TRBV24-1 TGTGCCACCAGTGATTGGGGCAGATCCTACGAGCAGTACTTC CATSDWGRSYEQYF